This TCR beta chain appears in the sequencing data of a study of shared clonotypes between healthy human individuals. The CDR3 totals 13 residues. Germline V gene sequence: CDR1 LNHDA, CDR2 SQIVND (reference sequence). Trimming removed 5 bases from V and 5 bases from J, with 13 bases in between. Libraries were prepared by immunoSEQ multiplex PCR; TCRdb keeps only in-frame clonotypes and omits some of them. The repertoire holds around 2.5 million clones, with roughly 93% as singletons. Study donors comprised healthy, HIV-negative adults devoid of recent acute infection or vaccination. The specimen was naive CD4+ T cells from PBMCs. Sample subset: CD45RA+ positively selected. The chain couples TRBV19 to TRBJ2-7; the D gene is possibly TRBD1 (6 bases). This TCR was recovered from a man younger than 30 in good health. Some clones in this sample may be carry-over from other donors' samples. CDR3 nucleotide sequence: TGTGCCAGTAGTCAGGACAGCCAAGACGAGCAGTACTTC. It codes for CASSQDSQDEQYF.